Listed below are T cell receptor beta chains from one sample, sequenced in a study of OX40 agonist ivuxolimab in advanced cancers. The method was immunoSEQ multiplex PCR; TCRdb's version includes in-frame clones alone and lacks a portion of them. The table includes approximately 50,000 clones, around nine tenths detected once. The sample was CD4+ or CD8+ T cells sorted from blood, taken in a trial of the OX40 agonist ivuxolimab. The source of these receptors is an adult with an advanced solid tumor such as melanoma, head and neck, liver or kidney cancer. Each CDR3 is given with its conserved first and last residue. A D gene is named only where the DNA matches it firmly. Clone size is shown for a subset of rows, as once, few, many or a class of expanded clone.

>.|TRBJ2-1|14|.|TRBV27
TGTGCCAGCAGGACCCTTTACTCCTACAATGAGCAGTTCTTC
CASRTLYSYNEQFF
>.|TRBJ1-2|14|.|TRBV5-4
TGTGCCAGCAGACCGGGACTCCAGAGCTATGGCTACACCTTC
CASRPGLQSYGYTF
>.|TRBJ1-5|14|.|TRBV19
TGTGCCAGTAGTATTTACGGAGCTAATCAGCCCCAGCATTTT
CASSIYGANQPQHF
>TRBD1|TRBJ2-1|14|.|TRBV29-1
TGCAGCGCTGATAGGGACAGGGGGTACAATGAGCAGTTCTTC
CSADRDRGYNEQFF
>.|TRBJ2-3|16|.|TRBV7-9
TGTGCCAGCAGCCGACTTTTCGGGAGTGCAACAGATACGCAGTATTTT
CASSRLFGSATDTQYF
>.|TRBJ2-7|13|.|TRBV5-6
TGTGCCAGCAGCTTGGCGGGACCGCACGAGCAGTACTTC
CASSLAGPHEQYF
>TRBD2|TRBJ2-3|16|.|TRBV5-1
TGCGCCAGCAGCTTGCCTAGCGGGGGAACCACAGATACGCAGTATTTT
CASSLPSGGTTDTQYF
>.|TRBJ1-5|16|.|TRBV27
TGTGCCAGCAGTTTATCGCCCACAGGGCTTAATCAGCCCCAGCATTTT
CASSLSPTGLNQPQHF
>.|TRBJ2-3|13|.|TRBV6-5
TGTGCCAGCAGAACACAGGGATACGATACGCAGTATTTT
CASRTQGYDTQYF
>TRBD1|TRBJ1-4|15|medium-sized|TRBV4-1
TGCGCCAGCAGATTCCCGGGACAGGGGACCGAAAAACTGTTTTTT
CASRFPGQGTEKLFF
>.|TRBJ1-6|15|.|TRBV28
TGTGCCAGCCGTCCCGGGGGAAATCCTAATTCACCCCTCCACTTT
CASRPGGNPNSPLHF